Given below is one TCR beta chain in context. People who had autoimmune disease history or systemic immunosuppression were excluded. The data were obtained in a study of OX40 agonist ivuxolimab in advanced cancers. Repertoires were generated with immunoSEQ multiplex PCR, while TCRdb's copy carries only in-frame clones and drops some. The sample has around 62,000 clones, approximately 82% seen once. This CDR3 has 16 amino acids. Trimming pared 6 bases from V and 9 bases from J, leaving 21 bases between. In germline, CDR1 is SEHNR, CDR2 FQNEAQ (reference sequence). This receptor was taken from an adult with an advanced solid tumor such as melanoma, head and neck, liver or kidney cancer. The chain recombines TRBV7-9 with TRBJ1-6; no definite D call. The material sequenced was CD4+ or CD8+ T cells sorted from blood, taken in a trial of the OX40 agonist ivuxolimab. The CDR3 region has the DNA TGTGCCAGCAGGGGCTCGGACGGGCCGGCGGGTTCACCCCTCCACTTT. This codes for CASRGSDGPAGSPLHF.